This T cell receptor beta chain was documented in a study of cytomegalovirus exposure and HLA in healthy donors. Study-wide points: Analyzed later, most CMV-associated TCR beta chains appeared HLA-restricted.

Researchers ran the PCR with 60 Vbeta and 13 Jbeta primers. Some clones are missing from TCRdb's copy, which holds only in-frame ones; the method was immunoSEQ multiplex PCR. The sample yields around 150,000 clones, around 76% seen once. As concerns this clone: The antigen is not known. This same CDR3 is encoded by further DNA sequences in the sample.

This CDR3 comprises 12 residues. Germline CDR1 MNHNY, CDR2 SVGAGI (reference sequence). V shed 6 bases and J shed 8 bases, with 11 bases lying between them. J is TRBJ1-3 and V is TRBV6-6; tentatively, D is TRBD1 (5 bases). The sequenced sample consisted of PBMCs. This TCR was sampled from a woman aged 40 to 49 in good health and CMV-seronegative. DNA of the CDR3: TGTGCCAGCAGCCCTACAGGTCACACCATATATTTT. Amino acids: CASSPTGHTIYF.